Below, 5 T cell receptor beta chains from the same sample are listed, as sequenced in a study of beta chain features in type 1 diabetes. The investigators reverse transcribed all of the isolated RNA, so they sequenced expressed TCRB transcripts. Profiled with immunoSEQ multiplex PCR; TCRdb holds only in-frame clones, not every one. The data hold 600,000 to 650,000 clones, with about a sixth observed a single time. Sample: naive CD4+ T cells from blood. Source of these receptors: a man younger than 35 in good health.

There are a few counts of this clone. The chain uses TRBV5-4 and TRBJ1-1; D is unclear. V was shortened by 4 bases and J by 1 base, with 14 bases between the two germline ends. This CDR3 contains 15 residues. Germline V gives CDR1 SGHNT, CDR2 YYREEE (reference sequence). CDR3 DNA: TGTGCCAGCAGCCCCTACTCTTCGGGGAACACTGAAGCTTTCTTT. It is translated as CASSPYSSGNTEAFF.

The rearrangement uses TRBV10-3 and TRBJ2-3; possible D gene TRBD1, 7 bases. The CDR3 is 14 residues long. V lost 9 bases and J 3 bases, leaving 16 bases between the germline ends. Germline values: CDR1 ENHRY, CDR2 SYGVKD. DNA of the CDR3: TGTGCCATGCAGGGGGGACTTCTTACAGATACGCAGTATTTT. It specifies CAMQGGLLTDTQYF.

This clone was seen ten or more times. Other DNA sequences within the sample encode an identical CDR3. The V call is TRBV5-4, the J call TRBJ2-5; unclear D gene. V was clipped by 0 bases and J by 3 bases, with 0 bases between them. The CDR3 has 11 residues. The germline V gene encodes CDR1 SGHNT and CDR2 YYREEE (reference sequence). CDR3 DNA: TGTGCCAGCAGCTTGGAAGAGACCCAGTACTTC. Protein sequence: CASSLEETQYF.

This clone was observed a few times. This chain links TRBV5-1 with TRBJ2-5, with no clear D. CDR1 SGHRS and CDR2 YFSETQ come from the germline V gene. CDR3 length: 13 residues. Between the trimmed V and J ends, which lost 0 bases and 1 base, there was a span of 4 bases. CDR3 DNA sequence: TGCGCCAGCAGCTTGGAATCCCAAGAGACCCAGTACTTC. Amino acid sequence: CASSLESQETQYF.

This sequence joins TRBV7-2 and TRBJ2-6; D remains unclear. The germline gives CDR1 SGHTA, CDR2 FQGNSA. This CDR3 region has 17 residues. With 1 base removed from V and 0 bases from J, the gap between germline ends came to 10 bases. DNA of the CDR3: TGTGCCAGCAGCTTAGTGATTCGATCCTCTGGGGCCAACGTCCTGACTTTC. The encoded protein is CASSLVIRSSGANVLTF.